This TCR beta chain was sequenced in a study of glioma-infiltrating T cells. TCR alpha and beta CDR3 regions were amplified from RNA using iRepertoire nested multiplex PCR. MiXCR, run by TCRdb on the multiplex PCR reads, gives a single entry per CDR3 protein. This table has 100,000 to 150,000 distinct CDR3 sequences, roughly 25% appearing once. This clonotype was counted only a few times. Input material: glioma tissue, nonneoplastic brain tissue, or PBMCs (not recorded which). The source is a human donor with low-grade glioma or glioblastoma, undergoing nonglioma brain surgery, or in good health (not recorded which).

DNA for the CDR3: TGTGCCAGCATCCTAAGCGGGACCTCCTACAATGAGCAGTTCTTC. Protein sequence: CASILSGTSYNEQFF. The V and J genes are TRBV7-9 and TRBJ2-1, with TRBD2 matching over 7 bases. The V gene's germline CDR1 is SEHNR and CDR2 FQNEAQ (reference sequence). With V trimmed by 7 bases and J by 0 bases, 6 bases remained unmatched. This CDR3 is built from 15 residues.